The TCR beta chain described here comes from a study of blood T cell repertoires in COVID-19. Turning to the study itself: Sample material is recorded as cDNA or gDNA derived from T cells, B-cell-depleted T cells, or PBMCs.

Germline lookup yields CDR1 SGHDT and CDR2 YYEEEE. The CDR3 spans 14 residues. The V gene lost 0 bases and the J gene lost 6 bases, with 11 bases spanning the gap. Participant age was roughly 18 to 95 years, and participants resided in about two dozen US areas. In assigning cohorts, the study relied on participant-reported clinical history. Cohort 3 donors counted as recovered after two negative PCRs, clearance, or resolved symptoms. The table came from immunoSEQ multiplex PCR; TCRdb's copy has only in-frame clones and leaves some out. The data show some 300,000 clones, 70% to 90% seen once. The chain uses TRBV5-6 and TRBJ2-3; TRBD1 is a possible D gene (6 bases). This receptor was taken from a woman aged 30 to 39 who had recovered from COVID-19. The material sequenced was PBMCs or T cells enriched from blood (not recorded which). The CDR3 DNA is TGTGCCAGCAGCTTGGGGGACACCCCGGATACGCAGTATTTT. As protein: CASSLGDTPDTQYF.